This TCR beta chain originates from a study of T-cell reconstitution after alpha-beta-depleted transplantation in children. Unique molecular identifiers were incorporated into the prepared TCRbeta library. TCRdb independently ran MiXCR on the PCR reads; one entry per CDR3 protein. The sample carries some 390,000 distinct CDR3 sequences, over 20% recorded once. The CDR3 is 16 amino acids. The V and J ends lost 0 bases and 3 bases, in that order; junction bases with no gene match: 5. Germline CDR1 reads SGDLS; CDR2 reads YYNGEE. The J gene is TRBJ1-3, the V gene TRBV9, with 8 positions matching TRBD1. Specimen: PBMCs from the stem cell graft donor, collected from the stem cell graft. This sequence originates from a human donor who donated a stem cell graft to a child with acute myeloid leukemia. The CDR3 DNA reads TGTGCCAGCAGCGTAGGTTTCGGGACAGGTGGAAACACCATATATTTT. It encodes CASSVGFGTGGNTIYF.